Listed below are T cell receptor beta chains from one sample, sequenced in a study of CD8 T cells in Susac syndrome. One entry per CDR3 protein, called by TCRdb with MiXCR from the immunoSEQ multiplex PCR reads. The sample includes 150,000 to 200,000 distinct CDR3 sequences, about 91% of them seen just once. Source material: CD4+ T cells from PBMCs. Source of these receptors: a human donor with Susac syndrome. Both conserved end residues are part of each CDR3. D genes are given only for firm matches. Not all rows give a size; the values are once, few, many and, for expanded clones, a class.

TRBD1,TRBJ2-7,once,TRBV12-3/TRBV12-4,TGTGCCAGCAGTACTAGGACAGGGGGTCTCTACGAGCAGTACTTC,CASSTRTGGLYEQYF
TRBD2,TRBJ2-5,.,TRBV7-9,TGTGCCAGCAGCTTACGAGCGGGGGGGCCAGAGACCCAGTACTTC,CASSLRAGGPETQYF
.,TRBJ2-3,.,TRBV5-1,TGTGCCAGCAGCTTGGCAGGGACAGATACGCAGTATTTT,CASSLAGTDTQYF
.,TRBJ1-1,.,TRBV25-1,TGTGCCAGCAGTCAATACCCAGTGGGTTACACTGAAGCTTTCTTT,CASSQYPVGYTEAFF
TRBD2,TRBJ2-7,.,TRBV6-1,TGTGCCAGCAGTGATACGGGGGGAGACTCCTACGAGCAGTACTTC,CASSDTGGDSYEQYF
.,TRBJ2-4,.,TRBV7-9,TGTGCCAGCAGCTTTAACAGGGGGGGGGACATTCAGTACTTC,CASSFNRGGDIQYF
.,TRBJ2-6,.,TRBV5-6,TGTGCCAGCAGCTTTGGCTTTTCTGGGGCCAACGTCCTGACTTTC,CASSFGFSGANVLTF
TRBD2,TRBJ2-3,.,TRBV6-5,TGTGCCAGCACTAGTAGCGGGAGGGTACATACGCAGTATTTT,CASTSSGRVHTQYF
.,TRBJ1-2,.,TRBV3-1,TGTGCCAGCAGCCAAGAAAGGGGCTATGGCTACACCTTC,CASSQERGYGYTF
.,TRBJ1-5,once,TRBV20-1,TGCAGTGCTAGAGCGTCGGTAAGGGCGGGCCTTTTTACTCAGCCCCAGCATTTT,CSARASVRAGLFTQPQHF
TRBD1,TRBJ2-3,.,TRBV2,TGTGCCAGCAGTCGAGGGGGCCAAGGCACAGATACGCAGTATTTT,CASSRGGQGTDTQYF
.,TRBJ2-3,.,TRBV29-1,TGCAGCCCGGATGGAGCCGGGGATACGCAGTATTTT,CSPDGAGDTQYF
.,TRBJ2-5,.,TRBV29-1,TGCAGCGTTGGGGGCAGGGTCTCTAACCGAGAGACCCAGTACTTC,CSVGGRVSNRETQYF
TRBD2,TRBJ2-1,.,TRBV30,TGTGCCTGGAGCCCTTTGGGACTAGCGGGGGGCCGCTCCTACAATGAGCAGTTCTTC,CAWSPLGLAGGRSYNEQFF
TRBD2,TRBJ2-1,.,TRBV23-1,TGCGCCAGCATAGTCTCCTGGTGGACTAGCAATTACAATGAGCAGTTCTTC,CASIVSWWTSNYNEQFF
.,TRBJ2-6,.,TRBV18,TGTGCCAGCTCACCAAGGTCAACGCCTAATGGGGCCAACGTCCTGACTTTC,CASSPRSTPNGANVLTF
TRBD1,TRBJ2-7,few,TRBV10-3,TGTGCCATCAGTGAGTCCGGACAGGGGGCGACCCACGAGCAGTACTTC,CAISESGQGATHEQYF
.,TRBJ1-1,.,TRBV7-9,TGTGCCAGCAGCAACATGGACAGATTGAACACTGAAGCTTTCTTT,CASSNMDRLNTEAFF
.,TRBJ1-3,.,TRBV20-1,TGCAGTGCTAGTTGGCTTCCCGGGGGCCGAAACACCATATATTTT,CSASWLPGGRNTIYF
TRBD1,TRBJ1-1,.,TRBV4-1,TGCGCCAGCAGCCAGGACACAGGGGTAGGTCTGGCTACTGAAGCTTTCTTT,CASSQDTGVGLATEAFF
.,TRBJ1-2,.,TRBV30,TGTGCCGCTCGGATCAGTAGGATCGGTGGAGGCTACACCTTC,CAARISRIGGGYTF
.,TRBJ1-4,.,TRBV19,TGTGCCAGTAGAACAGATGGGGAAAAACTGTTTTTT,CASRTDGEKLFF
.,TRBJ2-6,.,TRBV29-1,TGCAGCGTTGCCGGACAGACCGGTGGGGCCAACGTCCTGACTTTC,CSVAGQTGGANVLTF
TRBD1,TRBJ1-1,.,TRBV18,TGTGCCAGCTCACCAAGGACAGGGCAGGACACTGAAGCTTTCTTT,CASSPRTGQDTEAFF
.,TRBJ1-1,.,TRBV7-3,TGTGCCAGCAGCTTAGGGATTGACACTGAAGCTTTCTTT,CASSLGIDTEAFF
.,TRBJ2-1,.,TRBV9,TGTGCCAGCAGCGATTCGAGGGGGGACAATGAGCAGTTCTTC,CASSDSRGDNEQFF
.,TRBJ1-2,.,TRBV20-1,TGCAGTGCTAAACCCCCAGAAGGGGTTAACTATGGCTACACCTTC,CSAKPPEGVNYGYTF
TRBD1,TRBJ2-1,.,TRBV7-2,TGTGCCAGCAGGAATACAGGGGGCGCGTTGCATGAGCAGTTCTTC,CASRNTGGALHEQFF
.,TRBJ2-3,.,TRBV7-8,TGTGCCAGCAGCTCGGAGGTTGCGTGGGATACGCAGTATTTT,CASSSEVAWDTQYF
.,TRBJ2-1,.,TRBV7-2,TGTGCCAGCAGCCCATTCGATGAGCAGTTCTTC,CASSPFDEQFF
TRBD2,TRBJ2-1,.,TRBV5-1,TGCGCCAGCAGTGGGGCTAGCGGGGCCGGCAATGAGCAGTTCTTC,CASSGASGAGNEQFF
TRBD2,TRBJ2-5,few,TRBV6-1,TGTGCCAGCAGGGGTCTAGCGGGGGGCGGAGAGACCCAGTACTTC,CASRGLAGGGETQYF
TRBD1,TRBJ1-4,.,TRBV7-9,TGTGCCAGCAGCTTAGGGACAGGGGAAAATGAAAAACTGTTTTTT,CASSLGTGENEKLFF